The sequence of this T cell receptor (beta chain) was determined in a study of blood T cell repertoires in COVID-19. About the research overall: Some COVID-19 samples were acute and others convalescent; all came from the United States, Italy and Spain. The analysed material was cDNA or gDNA that came from T cells, B-cell-depleted T cells, or PBMCs.

Original methodology: The authors estimated nucleated cell counts from reference gene primer amplification. TCRdb keeps only in-frame clones here, not all; method: immunoSEQ multiplex PCR. That table is the source of V, J and clone size, and D and trimming were worked out from the DNA. The data contain about 58,000 clones, over 75% of them singletons. V shed 4 bases and J 3 bases; nucleotides not matched to a gene: 8. CDR3 length: 16 residues. Germline V gene lookup returns CDR1 ENHRY and CDR2 SYGVKD. V and J are TRBV10-3 and TRBJ2-1, with TRBD1 identical over 8 bases. This TCR was recovered from a woman in her fifties or sixties with active COVID-19. Sample: peripheral blood. CDR3: CAISGTQGAGYNEQFF. The CDR3 DNA is TGTGCCATCAGTGGAACCCAGGGGGCCGGCTACAATGAGCAGTTCTTC.